The clone carrying this T cell receptor (beta chain) was seen a single time. No antigen is known for it. The assay was run at survey level. Measured with immunoSEQ multiplex PCR; TCRdb has only the in-frame clones, and not every one. The table lists tens of thousands of clones, more than 80% of them singletons. This record comes from a study of STAT5B mutations in CD4+ large granular lymphocyte leukemia. In germline, CDR1 is MGHRA, CDR2 YSYEKL. V was clipped by 3 bases and J by 4 bases, with 16 bases between them. This CDR3 has 15 amino acids. Study-wide points: Compared with healthy controls (2/35), patient top clones favored TRBV06 (8/27). No patients shared main leukemic clonotypes, though about 25% appeared at low frequency elsewhere.

J is TRBJ2-7 and V is TRBV4-1; D is perhaps TRBD2 (7 bases). The origin of this receptor is a human donor in good health. Sample: CD4+ T cells from blood buffy coats. The CDR3 protein is CASSQKGGPGYEQYF. The DNA for the CDR3 is TGCGCCAGCAGCCAGAAGGGGGGGCCCGGGTACGAGCAGTACTTC.